This T cell receptor (beta chain) appears in the sequencing data of a study of cytomegalovirus exposure and HLA in healthy donors. Germline V gene data show CDR1 as MNHEY and CDR2 as SMNVEV (reference sequence). Trimming took 5 bases from V and 5 from J; bases not matched to a gene: 5. The CDR3 contains 15 residues. In the PCR, 60 Vbeta and 13 Jbeta primers were used. Some clones are missing from TCRdb's copy, which holds only in-frame ones; the method was immunoSEQ multiplex PCR. The sample data list about 130,000 clones. The source of this sequence is a man under 40 in good health and CMV-seronegative. Material for sequencing was PBMCs. V is TRBV27 and J is TRBJ2-3; the match to TRBD1 covers 12 bases. Here the CDR3 reads CASSRGQGAEDTQYF. The DNA of the CDR3 is TGTGCCAGCAGTAGGGGACAGGGGGCGGAAGATACGCAGTATTTT.